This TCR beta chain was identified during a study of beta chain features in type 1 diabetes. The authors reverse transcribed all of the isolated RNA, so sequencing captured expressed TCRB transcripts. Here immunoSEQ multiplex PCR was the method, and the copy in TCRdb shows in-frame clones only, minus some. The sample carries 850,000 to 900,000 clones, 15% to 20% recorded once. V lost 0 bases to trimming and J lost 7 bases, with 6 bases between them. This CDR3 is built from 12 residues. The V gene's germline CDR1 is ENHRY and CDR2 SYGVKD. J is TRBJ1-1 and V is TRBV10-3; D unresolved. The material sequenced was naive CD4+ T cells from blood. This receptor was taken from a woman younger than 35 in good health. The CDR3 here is CAISESEGEAFF. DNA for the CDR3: TGTGCCATCAGTGAGTCCGAAGGTGAAGCTTTCTTT.